This TCR beta chain was recovered during a study of T-cell memory formation after mild COVID-19. The CDR3 runs 15 residues. V lost 6 bases, J lost 7 bases, and 9 bases stayed unmatched. CDR1 is LGHDT, CDR2 YNNKEL, per germline (reference sequence). TCRdb analysed the 5' RACE reads with MiXCR anew, one entry per CDR3 protein. The data contain around 140,000 distinct CDR3 sequences, 15% to 20% of them singletons. This rearrangement joins TRBV3-1 to TRBJ1-6; 7 positions agree with TRBD1. The TCR originated in an adult woman who had mild COVID-19 (a few samples of this study predate the infection). Cell type and time point are not known. Input material: PBMCs or a T cell subset sorted from them (not recorded which). The CDR3 spells CASRAPGQQNSPLHF. CDR3 coding DNA: TGTGCCAGCAGGGCACCGGGACAGCAAAATTCACCCCTCCACTTT.